Listed below are T cell receptor beta chains from one sample, sequenced in a study of blood T cell repertoires in COVID-19. Repertoires were generated with immunoSEQ multiplex PCR, while TCRdb's copy carries only in-frame clones and drops some. There are over 45,000 clones in the sample; 65% to 80% occur only once, and 20% lies in the top ten. The sample comprised peripheral blood. The receptors come from a human donor with active or convalescent COVID-19. The donor label of this sample is uncertain. Both conserved end residues are part of each CDR3. A D gene is named only where the DNA matches it firmly. Rows may omit the clone size; those that give it use once, few, many or a size class.

TRBJ1-6	-	-	TRBV28	CASSLRGGAENSPLHF	TGTGCCAGCAGTTTACGGGGGGGCGCAGAGAATTCACCCCTCCACTTT
TRBJ2-1	-	few	TRBV4-3	CASSQESGYEQFF	TGCGCCAGCAGCCAAGAGAGCGGGTATGAGCAGTTCTTC
TRBJ1-1	-	-	TRBV6-5	CASRREPREAFF	TGTGCCAGCCGGAGGGAGCCACGTGAAGCTTTCTTT
TRBJ1-5	-	few	TRBV19	CASSIDYRSYSNQPQHF	TGTGCCAGTAGTATAGATTACAGGTCTTATAGCAATCAGCCCCAGCATTTT
TRBJ1-2	-	-	TRBV3-1/TRBV3-2	CASSQGANYGYTF	TGTGCCAGCAGCCAGGGCGCTAACTATGGCTACACCTTC
TRBJ2-7	TRBD1	-	TRBV4-1	CASSQTGQGSREQYF	TGCGCCAGCAGCCAAACCGGACAGGGGTCTCGGGAGCAGTACTTC
TRBJ1-3	-	-	TRBV30	CAWSPGAGIAIYF	TGTGCCTGGAGTCCTGGGGCGGGGATCGCCATATATTTT
TRBJ2-1	TRBD2	-	TRBV7-3	CASSSPGLAGTLGNEQFF	TGTGCCAGCAGCTCACCGGGACTAGCGGGGACCTTAGGAAATGAGCAGTTCTTC
TRBJ1-5	-	-	TRBV11-2	CASSLDGRSDQPQHF	TGTGCCAGCAGTTTAGACGGGAGGAGTGATCAGCCCCAGCATTTT
TRBJ1-4	-	once	TRBV5-6	CASSRSGLTNEKLFF	TGTGCCAGCAGCCGTTCTGGGCTAACTAATGAAAAACTGTTTTTT
TRBJ2-7	TRBD2	-	TRBV7-6	CASSLVLLAGEQYF	TGTGCCAGCAGCTTAGTTCTCCTAGCGGGGGAGCAGTACTTC
TRBJ2-2	TRBD2	-	TRBV7-3	CATRTSNTGELFF	TGTGCCACCCGGACTAGCAACACCGGGGAGCTGTTTTTT
TRBJ1-4	TRBD1	-	TRBV2	CASSVTGTSEKLFF	TGTGCCAGCAGCGTGACAGGGACATCTGAAAAACTGTTTTTT
TRBJ2-3	-	-	TRBV30	CAWSVHRGISTDTQYF	TGTGCCTGGAGTGTACATAGGGGTATAAGCACAGATACGCAGTATTTT
TRBJ1-4	TRBD1	-	TRBV7-2	CASSNRDSGGKLFF	TGTGCCAGCAGCAACCGGGACAGTGGTGGAAAACTGTTTTTT
TRBJ1-5	-	-	TRBV29-1	CSVETDQGQPQHF	TGCAGCGTCGAAACAGACCAGGGGCAGCCCCAGCATTTT
TRBJ1-3	-	-	TRBV9	CASSDARVGNTIYF	TGTGCCAGCAGCGACGCCAGGGTAGGAAACACCATATATTTT
TRBJ1-5	TRBD1	-	TRBV30	CAQRQGSNQPQHF	TGTGCTCAAAGACAGGGAAGCAATCAGCCCCAGCATTTT
TRBJ2-7	TRBD2	few	TRBV2	CASRDPASGRSYEQYF	TGTGCCAGCAGGGACCCCGCAAGCGGGAGATCCTACGAGCAGTACTTC
TRBJ2-7	TRBD2	-	TRBV28	CASSFGLVSLAGVEQYF	TGTGCCAGCAGTTTTGGGCTAGTGAGCCTAGCGGGAGTCGAGCAGTACTTC
TRBJ1-5	TRBD1	-	TRBV9	CASSVAPTGDQPQHF	TGTGCCAGCAGCGTAGCTCCGACAGGGGATCAGCCCCAGCATTTT
TRBJ1-1	-	few	TRBV12-3/TRBV12-4	CASSSYTEAFF	TGTGCCAGCAGCTCCTACACTGAAGCTTTCTTT
TRBJ1-6	TRBD1	-	TRBV3-1/TRBV3-2	CASTVNSGGGSNSPLHF	TGTGCCAGCACCGTCAACTCAGGGGGCGGAAGTAATTCACCCCTCCACTTT